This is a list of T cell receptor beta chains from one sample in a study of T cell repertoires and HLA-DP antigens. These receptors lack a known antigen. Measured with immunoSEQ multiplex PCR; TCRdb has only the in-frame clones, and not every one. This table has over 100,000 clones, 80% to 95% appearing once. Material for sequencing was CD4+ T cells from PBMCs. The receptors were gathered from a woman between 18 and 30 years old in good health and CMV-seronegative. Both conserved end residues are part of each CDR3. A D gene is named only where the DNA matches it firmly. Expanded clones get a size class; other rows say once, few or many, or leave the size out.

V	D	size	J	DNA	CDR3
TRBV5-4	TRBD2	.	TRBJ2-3	TGTGCCAGCAGGCGGGCGGGGGGGCCCCCAGATACGCAGTATTTT	CASRRAGGPPDTQYF
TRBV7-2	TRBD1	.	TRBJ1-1	TGTGCCAGCAGCCAAGGTCGGGGGACAGGCCGCGAACACTCTGAAGCTTTCTTT	CASSQGRGTGREHSEAFF
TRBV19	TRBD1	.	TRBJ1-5	TGTGCCAGTCAGGGGGACTATAGCAATCAGCCCCAGCATTTT	CASQGDYSNQPQHF
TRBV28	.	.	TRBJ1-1	TGTGCCAGCAGCTACGGGACTACGAACACTGAAGCTTTCTTT	CASSYGTTNTEAFF
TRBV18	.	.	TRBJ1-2	TGTGCCAGCTCACCCGGCAGGGGCAGCTATGGCTACACCTTC	CASSPGRGSYGYTF
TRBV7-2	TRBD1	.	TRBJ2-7	TGTGCCAGCAGCTTAGTGGGGACAGGGGGTTACGAGCAGTACTTC	CASSLVGTGGYEQYF
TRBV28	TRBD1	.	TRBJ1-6	TGTGCCAGCAGGGCCCGACAGGGCCGGTTTTCCCTCCACTTT	CASRARQGRFSLHF
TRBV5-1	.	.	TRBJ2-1	TGCGCCAGCGGCGCCGACAGGTATCAGTTCTTC	CASGADRYQFF
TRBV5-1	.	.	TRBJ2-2	TGCGCCAGCAGCTTGGTGGCGTTCACCGGGGAGCTGTTTTTT	CASSLVAFTGELFF
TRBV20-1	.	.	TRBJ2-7	TGCAGTGCCCCAGGCGTCTCCGAGCAGTACTTC	CSAPGVSEQYF
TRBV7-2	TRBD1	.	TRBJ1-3	TGTGCCAGCAGCCCCTGGACAGGAAGCTCTGGAAACACCATATATTTT	CASSPWTGSSGNTIYF
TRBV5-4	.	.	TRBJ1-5	TGTGCCAGCAGCTGGGGGCTGGATAGCAATCAGCCCCAGCATTTT	CASSWGLDSNQPQHF
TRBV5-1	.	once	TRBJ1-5	TGCGCCAGCAGCTATGGAGGGAATAGCAATCAGCCCCAGCATTTT	CASSYGGNSNQPQHF
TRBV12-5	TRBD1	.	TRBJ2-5	TGTGCTAGTGGTTTGGGGACAGGCCTGTTGGAGACCCAGTACTTC	CASGLGTGLLETQYF
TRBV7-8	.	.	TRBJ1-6	TGTGCCAGCAGTCAGGGAAATAATTCACCCCTCCACTTT	CASSQGNNSPLHF
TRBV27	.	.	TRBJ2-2	TGTGCCAGCAGTTTAGATGGGGGGCGCGACACCGGGGAGCTGTTTTTT	CASSLDGGRDTGELFF
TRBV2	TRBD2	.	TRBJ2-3	TGTGCCAGCGGCCTCGTAGCGGGCGGGGGGCCTGATACGCAGTATTTT	CASGLVAGGGPDTQYF
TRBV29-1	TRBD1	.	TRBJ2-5	TGCAGCGATCGACAGGGGAATGTGGAGACCCAGTACTTC	CSDRQGNVETQYF
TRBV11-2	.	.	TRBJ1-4	TGTGCCAGCAGCTTTGGGGGAGGACCTAATGAAAAACTGTTTTTT	CASSFGGGPNEKLFF
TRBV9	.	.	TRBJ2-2	TGTGCCAGCAGCGTAGTGGGGACTCTCACCGGGGAGCTGTTTTTT	CASSVVGTLTGELFF
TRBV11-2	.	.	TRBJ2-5	TGTGCCAGCAGCTTCGGCAGATCACAAGAGACCCAGTACTTC	CASSFGRSQETQYF
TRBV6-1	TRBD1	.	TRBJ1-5	TGTGCCAGCAGCCCACAGGGGGCCGATCAGCCCCAGCATTTT	CASSPQGADQPQHF
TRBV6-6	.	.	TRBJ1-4	TGTGCCAGCAGCCGACCCATTACAACTAATGAAAAACTGTTTTTT	CASSRPITTNEKLFF
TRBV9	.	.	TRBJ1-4	TGTGCCAGCAGCGTAACCCTCTGTAGAGGCTCGGATGAAAAACTGTTTTTT	CASSVTLCRGSDEKLFF
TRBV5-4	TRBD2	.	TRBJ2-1	TGTGCCAGCAGCTACCCCGCTAGCGGGAGCGATGAGCAGTTCTTC	CASSYPASGSDEQFF
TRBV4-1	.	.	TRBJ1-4	TGCGCCAGCAGCCTCTTGGGCCCTATCGAAAAACTGTTTTTT	CASSLLGPIEKLFF
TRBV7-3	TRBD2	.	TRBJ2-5	TGTGCCAGCAGCTTGCTAGCGGGGGGGCTGGAGACCCAGTACTTC	CASSLLAGGLETQYF
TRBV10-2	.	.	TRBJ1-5	TGCGCCAGCACGGGAGGGCGTCAGCCCCAGCATTTT	CASTGGRQPQHF
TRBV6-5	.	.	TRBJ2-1	TGTGCCAGCAGTTACAGGGAGTCCTACAATGAGCAGTTCTTC	CASSYRESYNEQFF
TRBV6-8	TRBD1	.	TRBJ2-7	TGTGCCAGCAGTTACTCGCGGACAGGCCACTCCTACGAGCAGTACTTC	CASSYSRTGHSYEQYF
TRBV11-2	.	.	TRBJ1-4	TGTGCCAGCAGCTTAGATTGGGGTCCGTGGAAGGCCGCAACTAATGAAAAACTGTTTTTT	CASSLDWGPWKAATNEKLFF
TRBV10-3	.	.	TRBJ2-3	TGTGCCATCAGCGTCGGGGGGCCTGGTTATACGCAGTATTTT	CAISVGGPGYTQYF
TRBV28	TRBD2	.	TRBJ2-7	TGTGCCGCATATGGGACTAGAGCTCAAGAGCAGTACTTC	CAAYGTRAQEQYF
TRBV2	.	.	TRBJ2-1	TGTGCCAGCAGTGCCCGGCGAGGGGGCGGGGGAATCAATGAGCAGTTCTTC	CASSARRGGGGINEQFF
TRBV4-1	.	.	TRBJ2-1	TGCGCCAGCAGCCAGCGGTTAAGCCAGTCCTCCTACAATGAGCAGTTCTTC	CASSQRLSQSSYNEQFF
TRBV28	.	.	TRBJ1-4	TGTGCCAGCAGTCCCGGGACATTGGGTGAAAAACTGTTTTTT	CASSPGTLGEKLFF
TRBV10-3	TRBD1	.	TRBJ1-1	TGTGCCATCGGAAGGGGGCTAGGCACTGAAGCTTTCTTT	CAIGRGLGTEAFF
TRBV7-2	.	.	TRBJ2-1	TGTGCCAGCAGCTCCGTGATTGGGTCCTACAATGAGCAGTTCTTC	CASSSVIGSYNEQFF
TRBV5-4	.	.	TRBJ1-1	TGTGCCAGCAGAGGTGACAGCCAGAACACTGAAGCTTTCTTT	CASRGDSQNTEAFF
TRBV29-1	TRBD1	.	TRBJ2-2	TGCAGCGTAGATAGGGGGCCCGGGGAGCTGTTTTTT	CSVDRGPGELFF
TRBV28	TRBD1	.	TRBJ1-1	TGTGCCACCCCGGGGACAGGGGGAATGAACACTGAAGCTTTCTTT	CATPGTGGMNTEAFF
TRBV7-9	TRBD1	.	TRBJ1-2	TGTGCCAGCAGCCTCCGGGACAGGGACTATGGCTACACCTTC	CASSLRDRDYGYTF
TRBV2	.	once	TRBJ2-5	TGTGCCAGCAGTTACGCGGGTATCGGTCAAGAGACCCAGTACTTC	CASSYAGIGQETQYF
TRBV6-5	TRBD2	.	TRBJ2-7	TGTGCCAGCAGTGATAGCGGGAGGTCCTACGAGCAGTACTTC	CASSDSGRSYEQYF